These 28 T cell receptor beta chains came from one sample sequenced in a study of T cell responses to AZD1222 COVID-19 vaccine. Only in-frame clones appear in the TCRdb table, and some are missing; sequencing was by immunoSEQ multiplex PCR. The table shows more than 100,000 clones, with 88% occurring only once. Material: peripheral blood, obtained on day 0 of AZD1222 vaccination. These receptors originate from an adult in good health.

The rearrangement links TRBV5-4 to TRBJ1-3; tentatively, D is TRBD1 (6 bases). Trimming took off 3 bases at V and 0 bases at J, with 13 bases between the two ends. The CDR3 length is 16 residues. From germline, CDR1 is SGHNT and CDR2 YYREEE (reference sequence). The CDR3 coding sequence is TGTGCCAGCAGCTCTGGACAGCTTCTCTCTGGAAACACCATATATTTT. It encodes CASSSGQLLSGNTIYF.

The DNA for the CDR3 is TGCGCCAGCAGCCAAGCCTATAACGCAGGGGGCGCGCGCACAGATACGCAGTATTTT. Translated, it gives CASSQAYNAGGARTDTQYF. The rearrangement links TRBV4-1 to TRBJ2-3; TRBD1 matches 8 bases. The V segment lost 1 base and the J segment 1 base; nucleotides outside the gene matches: 13. In germline, CDR1 is MGHRA, CDR2 YSYEKL. This CDR3 has 19 residues.

V is TRBV29-1 and J is TRBJ1-2; possibly TRBD1 for D (6 bases). CDR3 length: 16 residues. In germline, CDR1 is SQVTM, CDR2 ANQGSEA. Trimming left V 4 bases short and J 1 base short, with 19 bases between. The CDR3 region has the DNA TGCAGCGTTGCCACATTAACAGGGAGCGTTAACTATGGCTACACCTTC. It specifies CSVATLTGSVNYGYTF.

This clone was detected a few times. J is TRBJ1-1 and V is TRBV24-1, with D unclear. Germline V lookup: CDR1 KGHDR, CDR2 SFDVKD. The CDR3 has 17 residues. The germline V and J ends were trimmed by 1 base and 1 base, with 15 bases remaining between them. The CDR3 DNA is TGTGCCACCAGTGATTTTAATTATAGCCCTCGGAACACTGAAGCTTTCTTT. Its translation is CATSDFNYSPRNTEAFF.

The genes are TRBV2 and TRBJ1-5; 7 nucleotides line up with TRBD1. Germline V gene data show CDR1 as SNHLY and CDR2 as FYNNEI. CDR3 length: 14 residues. V lost 6 bases, J lost 3 bases, and 5 bases stayed unmatched. CDR3 coding DNA: TGTGCCAGCAGCGGACAGGCCCTCAATCAGCCCCAGCATTTT. It is translated as CASSGQALNQPQHF.

The CDR3 loop reads CASSQEAQGLKMNEQFF. The CDR3 DNA reads TGCGCCAGCAGCCAAGAAGCTCAGGGCTTGAAGATGAATGAGCAGTTCTTC. This chain joins TRBV4-3 and TRBJ2-1, with D perhaps matching TRBD1 (5 bases). Germline CDR1 is LGHNA and CDR2 is YSLEER. CDR3 length: 17 residues. Between the trimmed V and J ends, which lost 0 bases and 7 bases, there was a span of 19 bases.

This sequence joins TRBV6-5 and TRBJ1-4; D might be TRBD1 (5 bases). The CDR3 runs 16 residues. Germline V gene data show CDR1 as MNHEY and CDR2 as SVGAGI. The V end was cut by 0 bases, the J end by 5 bases, with 13 bases between. The CDR3 nucleotides read TGTGCCAGCAGTTACTCGGGGGGGGGATGGAATGAAAAACTGTTTTTT. Its protein is CASSYSGGGWNEKLFF.

This clone has only one observation. The chain combines TRBV19 with TRBJ2-3, with 9 bases that match TRBD2. The CDR3 length is 16 residues. CDR1 LNHDA and CDR2 SQIVND come from the germline V gene (reference sequence). V gave up 6 bases and J gave up 2 bases; unmatched junction bases: 9. The CDR3 bases are TGTGCCAGTAGGCCTAGCGGGGATTACATCACAGATACGCAGTATTTT. As protein: CASRPSGDYITDTQYF.

V is TRBV5-1 and J is TRBJ1-2; D is unresolved. The ends were cut back, 0 bases at V and 0 bases at J, with 6 bases in the middle. The CDR3 sequence is 14 residues long. The germline V gene has CDR1 SGHRS and CDR2 YFSETQ. The CDR3, as DNA: TGCGCCAGCAGCTTGGGCACAGCTAACTATGGCTACACCTTC. Protein sequence: CASSLGTANYGYTF. The full variable domain, with the rest looked up from reference TRBV5-1 and TRBJ1-2, is KAGVTQTPRYLIKTRGQQVTLSCSPISGHRSVSWYQQTPGQGLQFLFEYFSETQRNKGNFPGRFSGRQFSNSRSEMNVSTLELGDSALYLCASSLGTANYGYTFGSGTRLTVV.

This clone is a singleton in its sample. In DNA, the CDR3 is TGTGCCAGTAGTATAGACGGGGGGAACACTGAAGCTTTCTTT. It encodes CASSIDGGNTEAFF. The gene calls are TRBV19 and TRBJ1-1; tentative D call: TRBD1 (5 bases). Germline-derived CDR1 and CDR2 are LNHDA and SQIVND (reference sequence). The CDR3 is made up of 14 amino acids. The V and J ends lost 0 bases and 1 base respectively, with 6 bases between them.

This chain uses TRBV15 with TRBJ1-2; maybe TRBD1 (5 bases). The CDR3 spans 14 residues. The V end lost 1 base, the J end lost 7 bases, and 13 bases lay between the germline ends. Per the germline V gene, CDR1 is LNHNV and CDR2 is YYDKDF (reference sequence). The CDR3, as DNA: TGTGCCACCAGCAGAGGGCAGGGTGGTGGTGGCTACACCTTC. This translates into CATSRGQGGGGYTF.

The J gene is TRBJ2-5, the V gene TRBV4-2; 8 bases are a match to TRBD1. With 10 bases clipped from V and 2 bases from J, the junction kept 9 bases outside the gene matches. The CDR3 runs to 14 residues. Germline V lookup: CDR1 LGHNA, CDR2 YNFKEQ. CDR3 in amino acids: CATSQGAGQETQYF. The CDR3 DNA reads TGTGCCACCTCCCAGGGGGCGGGGCAAGAGACCCAGTACTTC.

The rearrangement links TRBV27 to TRBJ1-2; D is unclear. Trimming removed 1 base from V and 2 bases from J, with 5 bases in between. The CDR3 extends over 13 amino acids. Germline V CDR1 and CDR2: MNHEY, SMNVEV (reference sequence). CDR3 in DNA: TGTGCCAGCAGTTTATTTCCAAACTATGGCTACACCTTC. Amino acid sequence: CASSLFPNYGYTF.

V and J are TRBV18 and TRBJ1-5; 7 nucleotides align to TRBD1. V dropped 2 bases and J dropped 0; count of bases not matched to a gene: 13. The CDR3 contains 19 residues. CDR1 is KGHSH, CDR2 LQKENI, per germline. The CDR3 DNA reads as TGTGCCAGCTCACCAGGGGGACGCTGGAACAGGGGTAGCAATCAGCCCCAGCATTTT. Amino acids: CASSPGGRWNRGSNQPQHF. Together with reference TRBV18 and TRBJ1-5, the CDR3 gives the full variable domain: NAGVMQNPRHLVRRRGQEARLRCSPMKGHSHVYWYRQLPEEGLKFMVYLQKENIIDESGMPKERFSAEFPKEGPSILRIQQVVRGDSAAYFCASSPGGRWNRGSNQPQHFGDGTRLSIL.

This clone turned up a few times. The chain joins TRBV5-8 to TRBJ1-6; maybe TRBD1 (5 bases). CDR3 length: 14 residues. With 4 bases removed from V and 10 bases from J, the gap between germline ends came to 15 bases. The germline V gene has CDR1 SGHTS and CDR2 YDEGEE. The CDR3 nucleotides read TGTGCCAGCAGCGGGGGACCGGGTAACTCACCCCTCCACTTT. This codes for CASSGGPGNSPLHF.

This chain's CDR3 is CASSHWTSGGTDTQYF. CDR3 coding DNA: TGTGCCAGCAGCCACTGGACTAGCGGGGGCACAGATACGCAGTATTTT. The chain links TRBV5-8 to TRBJ2-3; 12 bases map to TRBD2. Trimming at V came to 4 bases and at J to 1 base, leaving 4 bases not matched to a gene. CDR1 and CDR2 (germline): SGHTS, YDEGEE. This CDR3 region has 16 residues.

The J gene is TRBJ1-1, the V gene TRBV19, with D unclear. V gave up 0 bases and J gave up 6 bases, with 17 bases separating them. This CDR3 contains 16 residues. Germline V CDR1 and CDR2: LNHDA, SQIVND (reference sequence). The CDR3 coding sequence is TGTGCCAGTAGTATAGAGGGCTACGGGAAAGGCCCTGAAGCTTTCTTT. It specifies CASSIEGYGKGPEAFF.

The V gene is TRBV19, the J gene TRBJ2-2, with D possibly being TRBD1 or TRBD2 (5 bases each). The CDR3 runs to 12 residues. V shed 2 bases and J shed 10 bases, with 8 bases lying between them. Germline loops: CDR1 LNHDA, CDR2 SQIVND (reference sequence). The CDR3 loop is CASSIRDVELFF. DNA for the CDR3: TGTGCCAGTAGTATACGGGACGTGGAGCTGTTTTTT.

The genes are TRBV5-1 and TRBJ2-3; 9 bases match TRBD2. CDR1 is SGHRS and CDR2 is YFSETQ in the germline V gene. V shed 4 bases, J shed 6 bases, and the junction held 15 bases outside the gene matches. CDR3 length equals 17 residues. CDR3: CASSRGRGGATIDTQYF. CDR3 sequence (DNA): TGCGCCAGCAGCCGAGGTCGCGGGGGGGCCACCATCGATACGCAGTATTTT.

The chain recombines TRBV7-8 with TRBJ1-6; possible D gene TRBD1, 5 bases. V shed 1 base and J shed 9 bases, with 19 bases lying between them. Germline lookup yields CDR1 SGHVS and CDR2 FQNEAQ. The CDR3 loop spans 17 amino acids. CDR3 loop: CASSLDGVGTSSSPLHF. The CDR3 bases are TGTGCCAGCAGCTTAGATGGTGTCGGGACCTCCAGTTCACCCCTCCACTTT.

CDR3 sequence (DNA): TGTGCCAGCAACATTCAGGGGTTCAGGGACGGGGAGCTGTTTTTT. This translates into CASNIQGFRDGELFF. The chain is built from TRBV11-2 and TRBJ2-2; the D gene is possibly TRBD1 (6 bases). The CDR3 loop spans 15 amino acids. V lost 7 bases and J lost 7, with 19 bases in between. Germline lookup yields CDR1 SGHAT and CDR2 FQNNGV.

The chain combines TRBV5-6 with TRBJ2-1; D possibly corresponds to TRBD2 (5 bases). The CDR3 is made up of 14 amino acids. Trimming took off 1 base at V and 9 bases at J, with 14 bases between the two ends. Germline lookup yields CDR1 SGHDT and CDR2 YYEEEE. The CDR3 spells CASSLYFGRGEQFF. The CDR3 region has the DNA TGTGCCAGCAGCTTGTATTTTGGGAGAGGTGAGCAGTTCTTC.

The gene calls are TRBV4-2 and TRBJ1-6, with TRBD1 matching over 7 bases. The length of the CDR3 is 15 residues. Germline CDR1 is LGHNA and CDR2 is YNFKEQ. V shed 1 base and J 8 bases; nucleotides not matched to a gene: 5. The CDR3 spells CASSQGQGDDSPLHF. CDR3 bases: TGTGCCAGCAGCCAAGGACAGGGAGATGATTCACCCCTCCACTTT.

The chain is built from TRBV12-5 and TRBJ1-2; TRBD1 is a possible D gene (6 bases). V gave up 5 bases and J gave up 6 bases, with 22 bases separating them. CDR3 length: 16 residues. Per the germline V gene, CDR1 is LGHNT and CDR2 is FRNRAP. CDR3 in amino acids: CASGPAGTKGGNGYTF. The DNA for the CDR3 is TGTGCTAGTGGTCCGGCCGGGACAAAGGGGGGAAATGGCTACACCTTC.

The chain links TRBV6-5 to TRBJ1-2; 10 bases align to TRBD1. Germline loops: CDR1 MNHEY, CDR2 SVGAGI. With 7 bases clipped from V and 6 bases from J, the junction kept 8 bases outside the gene matches. This CDR3 is 14 amino acids long. For the CDR3, the DNA is TGTGCCAGCACAAGGGGGACAGGGGTCCATGGCTACACCTTC. It codes for CASTRGTGVHGYTF.

This clone appeared once. V is TRBV21-1 and J is TRBJ1-2. TRBV21-1 is reported as a pseudogene. This CDR3 spans 15 amino acids. The CDR3 loop reads CASSKGRIRDYGYTF. The CDR3 nucleotides read TGTGCCAGCAGCAAAGGGCGGATCCGGGACTATGGCTACACCTTC.

This clone was counted a few times. The chain employs TRBV7-9 and TRBJ1-2, with D possibly TRBD1 on 6 matching bases. This CDR3 is 14 amino acids long. Germline V gene lookup returns CDR1 SEHNR and CDR2 FQNEAQ (reference sequence). Trimming pared 2 bases from V and 2 bases from J, leaving 9 bases between. CDR3: CASSLSGDNYGYTF. The DNA of the CDR3 is TGTGCCAGCAGCTTATCAGGGGACAACTATGGCTACACCTTC. Full variable domain (rest looked up from reference TRBV7-9 and TRBJ1-2): DTGVSQNPRHKITKRGQNVTFRCDPISEHNRLYWYRQTLGQGPEFLTYFQNEAQLEKSRLLSDRFSAERPKGSFSTLEIQRTEQGDSAMYLCASSLSGDNYGYTFGSGTRLTVV.

The chain links TRBV5-1 to TRBJ2-3, with D unresolved. From germline, CDR1 is SGHRS and CDR2 YFSETQ. The CDR3 sequence is 12 residues long. V lost 1 base to trimming and J lost 4 bases, with 4 bases between them. The CDR3 coding sequence is TGCGCCAGCAGCTTGCCCGCAGATACGCAGTATTTT. This encodes CASSLPADTQYF.